The present TCR beta chain was sequenced within a study of shared clonotypes between healthy human individuals. About the research overall: Three plates were used per donor for CD4 naive, three for CD4 memory, two for CD8 naive and one for CD8 memory. General observations from the study: Across several donors, naive CD4 shared 4.5% to 6%, naive CD8 under 4%, memory CD4 2.3%, memory CD8 0.4% to 0.5%.

Donors were healthy HIV-negative adults without recent acute infections or vaccinations. The CDR3 has 17 residues. The V gene end was trimmed by 3 bases and the J gene end by 1 base; junction bases not matched to a gene: 3. The germline V gene encodes CDR1 SGHRS and CDR2 YFSETQ. This clone was observed a handful of times. Antigen unknown. The identical CDR3 is also encoded by other nucleotide sequences in the sample. Repertoires were generated with immunoSEQ multiplex PCR, while TCRdb's copy carries only in-frame clones and drops some. The data show some 1.5 million clones, around 98% seen once. This TCR derives from a man aged 25 to 45 in good health. The material sequenced was naive CD4+ T cells sorted from blood. Subset reported: CD45RA+ positively selected. The chain combines TRBV5-1 with TRBJ2-3; 15 nucleotides agree with TRBD2. The CDR3 coding sequence is TGCGCCAGCAGCTCGGGACTAGCGGGAGGAGGCACAGATACGCAGTATTTT. It codes for CASSSGLAGGGTDTQYF.